The clone carrying this T cell receptor beta chain was detected ten times or more. The data originate from a study of human T cells and chemical hapten exposure. The CDR3 has 11 residues. CDR1 and CDR2 (germline): SQVTM, ANQGSEA. The V end lost 5 bases, the J end lost 4 bases, and 6 bases lay between the germline ends. Time point denoted: patch test 2, 6 weeks after DPC sensitization. Specified treatment: therapeutic diphenylcyclopropenone sensitization with weekly scalp DPC. TCRdb fed the RACE reads into MiXCR, producing one record per CDR3 protein. Here the sample spans some 99,000 distinct CDR3 sequences, roughly a tenth being singletons.

The V gene is TRBV29-1, the J gene TRBJ2-4; unclear D gene. The sequences come from whole blood, collected in connection with sensitization to the hapten diphenylcyclopropenone (DPC). This TCR came from a woman aged 40 to 50 with alopecia areata. Some clones in this sample may be carry-over from other donors' samples. The CDR3 protein is CSVIRKNIQYF. CDR3 DNA: TGCAGCGTTATTAGGAAAAACATTCAGTACTTC.